A single sample gave rise to the 2 T cell receptor beta chains below, sequenced in a study of shared clonotypes between healthy human individuals. Using immunoSEQ multiplex PCR, the repertoire was profiled, and TCRdb retains in-frame clones only, with some absent. The sample carries around 2.1 million clones, about 92% recorded once. Naive CD8 cells lacked CD45RO and underwent positive selection for CCR7, leaving out terminally differentiated effector memory CD45RA+ cells. Sequenced input: naive CD8+ T cells from PBMCs. The receptors were gathered from a man younger than 35 in good health. Some clones in this sample may be carry-over from other donors' samples.

The chain combines TRBV27 with TRBJ2-2; D gene ambiguous. CDR1 is MNHEY and CDR2 is SMNVEV in the germline V gene (reference sequence). The CDR3 contains 15 residues. V gave up 6 bases and J gave up 4 bases, with 15 bases separating them. The CDR3: CASSPRLRFTGELFF. The CDR3 coding sequence is TGTGCCAGCAGCCCAAGACTGCGGTTCACCGGGGAGCTGTTTTTT.

This chain links TRBV6-5 with TRBJ2-7, with D maybe TRBD2 (6 bases). Germline V lookup: CDR1 MNHEY, CDR2 SVGAGI. Trimming shortened V by 0 bases and J by 2 bases, and 14 bases separated the two germline ends. The CDR3 loop spans 16 amino acids. The CDR3 nucleotides read TGTGCCAGCAGTTACTCGACCGGGGAGGCGACCTACGAGCAGTACTTC. Protein sequence: CASSYSTGEATYEQYF.